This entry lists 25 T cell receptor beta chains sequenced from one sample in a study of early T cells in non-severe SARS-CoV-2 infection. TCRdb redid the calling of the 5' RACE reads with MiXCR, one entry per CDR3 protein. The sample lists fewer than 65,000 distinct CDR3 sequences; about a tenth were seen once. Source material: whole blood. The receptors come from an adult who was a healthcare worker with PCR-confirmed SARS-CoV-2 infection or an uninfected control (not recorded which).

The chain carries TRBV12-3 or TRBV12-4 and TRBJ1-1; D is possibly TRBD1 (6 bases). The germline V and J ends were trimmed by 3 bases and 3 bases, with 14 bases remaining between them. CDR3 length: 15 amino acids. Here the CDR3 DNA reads TGTGCCAGCAGTTTCTTCTCACAGGGAGACACTGAAGCTTTCTTT. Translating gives CASSFFSQGDTEAFF.

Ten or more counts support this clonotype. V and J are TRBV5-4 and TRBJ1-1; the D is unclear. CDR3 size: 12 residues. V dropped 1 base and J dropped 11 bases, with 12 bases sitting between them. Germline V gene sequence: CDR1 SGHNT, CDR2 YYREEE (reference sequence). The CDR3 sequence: CASSLIGLEAFF. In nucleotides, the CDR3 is TGTGCCAGCAGCTTGATCGGGTTAGAGGCTTTCTTT.

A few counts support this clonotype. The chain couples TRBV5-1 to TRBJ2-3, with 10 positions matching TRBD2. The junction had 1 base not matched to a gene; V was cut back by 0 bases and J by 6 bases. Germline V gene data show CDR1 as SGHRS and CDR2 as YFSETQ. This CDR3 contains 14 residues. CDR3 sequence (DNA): TGCGCCAGCAGCTTGGTGACTAGCGGGGATACGCAGTATTTT. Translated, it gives CASSLVTSGDTQYF.

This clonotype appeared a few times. This CDR3 reads CSVVTAGVTEAFF. CDR3 sequence (DNA): TGCAGCGTTGTCACGGCGGGGGTTACTGAAGCTTTCTTT. This chain links TRBV29-1 with TRBJ1-1; D is perhaps TRBD1 (5 bases). V lost 4 bases and J 5 bases, leaving 14 bases between the germline ends. Looked up from germline, CDR1 is SQVTM and CDR2 is ANQGSEA. The CDR3 has 13 residues.

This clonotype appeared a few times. The CDR3 sequence: CASSAGTFYEQYF. In DNA, the CDR3 is TGCGCCAGCAGCGCCGGGACATTTTACGAGCAGTACTTC. This rearrangement joins TRBV5-1 to TRBJ2-7; TRBD1 might be the D (6 bases). Trimming stripped 4 bases from V and 4 bases from J, with 12 bases between. This CDR3 comprises 13 residues. Germline CDR1 is SGHRS and CDR2 is YFSETQ.

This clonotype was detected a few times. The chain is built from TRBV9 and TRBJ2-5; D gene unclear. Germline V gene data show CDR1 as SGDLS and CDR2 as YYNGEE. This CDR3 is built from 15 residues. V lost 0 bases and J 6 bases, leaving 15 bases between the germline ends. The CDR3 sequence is CASSVGTGSLQTQYF. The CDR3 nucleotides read TGTGCCAGCAGCGTAGGGACCGGGTCCCTTCAGACCCAGTACTTC.

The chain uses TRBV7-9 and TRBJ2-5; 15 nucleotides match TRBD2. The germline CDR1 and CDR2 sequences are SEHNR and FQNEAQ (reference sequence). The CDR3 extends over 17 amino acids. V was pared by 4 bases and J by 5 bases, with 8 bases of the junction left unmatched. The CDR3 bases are TGTGCCAGCAGCTCCGGGACTAGCGGGGGGCCGGAGGAGACCCAGTACTTC. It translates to CASSSGTSGGPEETQYF.

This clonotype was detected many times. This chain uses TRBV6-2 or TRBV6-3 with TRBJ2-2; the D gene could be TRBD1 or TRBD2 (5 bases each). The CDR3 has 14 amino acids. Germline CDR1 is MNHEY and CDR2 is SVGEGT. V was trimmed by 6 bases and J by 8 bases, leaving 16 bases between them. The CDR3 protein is CASRDTGTLGELFF. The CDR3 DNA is TGTGCCAGCAGGGACACCGGGACGTTAGGGGAGCTGTTTTTT.

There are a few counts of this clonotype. The CDR3 loop is CASSVGQGLPGELFF. The CDR3 DNA follows: TGTGCCAGCAGCGTAGGACAGGGGTTGCCCGGGGAGCTGTTTTTT. The V and J genes are TRBV9 and TRBJ2-2; 8 bases are shared with TRBD1. Germline CDR1 reads SGDLS; CDR2 reads YYNGEE. This CDR3 spans 15 amino acids. The V gene end was trimmed by 0 bases and the J gene end by 6 bases; junction bases not matched to a gene: 4.

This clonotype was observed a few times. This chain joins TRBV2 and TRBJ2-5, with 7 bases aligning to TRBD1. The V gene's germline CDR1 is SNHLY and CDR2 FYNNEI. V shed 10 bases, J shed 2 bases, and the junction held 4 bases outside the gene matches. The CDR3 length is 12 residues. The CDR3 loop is CATRQGQETQYF. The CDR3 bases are TGTGCCACCAGACAGGGTCAAGAGACCCAGTACTTC.

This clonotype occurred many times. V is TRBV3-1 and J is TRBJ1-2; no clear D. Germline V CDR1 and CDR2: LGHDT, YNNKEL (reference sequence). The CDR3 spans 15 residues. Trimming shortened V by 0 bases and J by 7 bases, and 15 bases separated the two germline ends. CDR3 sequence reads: CASSQDLLHSGGYTF. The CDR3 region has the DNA TGTGCCAGCAGCCAAGATTTACTCCACTCGGGTGGCTACACCTTC.

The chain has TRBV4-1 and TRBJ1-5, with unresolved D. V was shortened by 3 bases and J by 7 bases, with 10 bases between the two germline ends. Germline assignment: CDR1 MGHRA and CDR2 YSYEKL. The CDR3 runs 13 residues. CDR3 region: CASSHIVGQPQHF. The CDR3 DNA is TGCGCCAGCAGCCATATCGTTGGCCAGCCCCAGCATTTT.

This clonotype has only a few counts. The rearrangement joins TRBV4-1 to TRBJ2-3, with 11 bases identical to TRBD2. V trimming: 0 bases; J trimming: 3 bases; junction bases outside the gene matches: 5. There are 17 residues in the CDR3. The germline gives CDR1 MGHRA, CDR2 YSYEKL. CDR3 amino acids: CASSQDWASGGTDTQYF. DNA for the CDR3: TGCGCCAGCAGCCAAGATTGGGCTAGCGGGGGGACAGATACGCAGTATTTT.

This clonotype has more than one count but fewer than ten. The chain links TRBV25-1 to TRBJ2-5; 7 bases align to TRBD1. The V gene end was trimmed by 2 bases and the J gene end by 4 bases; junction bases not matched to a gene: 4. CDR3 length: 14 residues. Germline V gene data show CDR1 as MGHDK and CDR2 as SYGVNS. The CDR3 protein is CASSEKAGGETQYF. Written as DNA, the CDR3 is TGTGCCAGCAGTGAAAAGGCAGGGGGAGAGACCCAGTACTTC. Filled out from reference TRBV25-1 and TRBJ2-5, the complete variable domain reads EADIYQTPRYLVIGTGKKITLECSQTMGHDKMYWYQQDPGMELHLIHYSYGVNSTEKGDLSSESTVSRIRTEHFPLTLESARPSHTSQYLCASSEKAGGETQYFGPGTRLLVL.

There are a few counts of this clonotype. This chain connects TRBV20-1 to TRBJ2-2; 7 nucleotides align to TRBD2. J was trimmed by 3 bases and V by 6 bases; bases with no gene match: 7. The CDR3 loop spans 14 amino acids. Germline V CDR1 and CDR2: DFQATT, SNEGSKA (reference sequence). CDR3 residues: CSAREGGHTGELFF. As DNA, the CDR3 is TGCAGTGCGAGGGAGGGAGGGCACACCGGGGAGCTGTTTTTT.

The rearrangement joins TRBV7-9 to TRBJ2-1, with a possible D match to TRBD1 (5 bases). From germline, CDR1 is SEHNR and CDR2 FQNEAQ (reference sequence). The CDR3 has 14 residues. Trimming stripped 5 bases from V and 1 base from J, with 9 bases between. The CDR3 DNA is TGTGCCAGCAGCCACAGGACATCCTACAATGAGCAGTTCTTC. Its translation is CASSHRTSYNEQFF.

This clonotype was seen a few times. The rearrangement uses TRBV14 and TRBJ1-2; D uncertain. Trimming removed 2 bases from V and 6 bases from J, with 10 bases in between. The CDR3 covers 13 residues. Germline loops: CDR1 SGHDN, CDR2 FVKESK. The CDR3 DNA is TGTGCCAGCAGCCAAAACAGAGTACATGGCTACACCTTC. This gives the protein CASSQNRVHGYTF.

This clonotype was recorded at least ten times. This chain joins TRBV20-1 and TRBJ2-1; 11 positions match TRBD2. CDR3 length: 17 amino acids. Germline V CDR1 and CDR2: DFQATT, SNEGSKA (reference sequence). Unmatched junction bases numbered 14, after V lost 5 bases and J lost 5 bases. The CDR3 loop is CSALSLLLAGGNNEQFF. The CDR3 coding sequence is TGCAGTGCTCTTTCGCTTTTGCTAGCGGGGGGCAACAATGAGCAGTTCTTC.

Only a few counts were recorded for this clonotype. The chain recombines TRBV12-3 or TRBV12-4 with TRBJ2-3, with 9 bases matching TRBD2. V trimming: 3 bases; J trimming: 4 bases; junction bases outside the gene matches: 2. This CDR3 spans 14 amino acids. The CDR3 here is CASSLRGGPDTQYF. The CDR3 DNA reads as TGTGCCAGCAGTTTGCGGGGGGGCCCAGATACGCAGTATTTT.

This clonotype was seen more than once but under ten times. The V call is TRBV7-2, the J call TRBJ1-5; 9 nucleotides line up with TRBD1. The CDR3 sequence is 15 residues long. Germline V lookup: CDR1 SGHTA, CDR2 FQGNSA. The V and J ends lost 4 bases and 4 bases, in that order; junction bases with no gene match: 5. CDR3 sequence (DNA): TGTGCCAGCAGCTACGGGACAGGGTATAATCAGCCCCAGCATTTT. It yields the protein CASSYGTGYNQPQHF.

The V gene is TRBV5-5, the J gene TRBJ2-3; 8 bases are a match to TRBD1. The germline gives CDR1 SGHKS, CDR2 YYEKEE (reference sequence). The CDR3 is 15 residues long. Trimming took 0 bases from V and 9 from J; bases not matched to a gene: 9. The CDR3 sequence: CASSLDTTGGGTQYF. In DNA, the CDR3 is TGTGCCAGCAGCTTGGATACCACAGGGGGAGGCACGCAGTATTTT.

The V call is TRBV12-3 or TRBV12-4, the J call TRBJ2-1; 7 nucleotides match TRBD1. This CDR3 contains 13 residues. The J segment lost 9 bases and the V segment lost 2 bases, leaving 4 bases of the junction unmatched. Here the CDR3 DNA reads TGTGCCAGCAGTTTACCACAGGGGACTGAGCAGTTCTTC. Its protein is CASSLPQGTEQFF.

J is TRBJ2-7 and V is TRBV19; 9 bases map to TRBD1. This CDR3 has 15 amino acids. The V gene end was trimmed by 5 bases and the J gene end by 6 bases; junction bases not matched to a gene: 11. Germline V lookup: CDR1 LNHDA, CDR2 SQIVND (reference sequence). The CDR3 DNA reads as TGTGCCAGTAGTGCCCCGGACAGGGGAATAATCGAGCAGTACTTC. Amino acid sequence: CASSAPDRGIIEQYF.

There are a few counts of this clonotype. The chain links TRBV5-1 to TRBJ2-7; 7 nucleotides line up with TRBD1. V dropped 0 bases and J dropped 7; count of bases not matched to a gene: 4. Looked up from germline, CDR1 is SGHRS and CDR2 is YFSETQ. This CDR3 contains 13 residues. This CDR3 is CASSLGDSGEQYF. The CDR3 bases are TGCGCCAGCAGCTTGGGGGACAGCGGAGAGCAGTACTTC.

The CDR3, as DNA: TGTGCCAGCAGTCCTAATACGGGGGGGCTTTACAATGAGCAGTTCTTC. Amino acid sequence: CASSPNTGGLYNEQFF. The chain couples TRBV9 to TRBJ2-1, with 8 bases matching TRBD2. The CDR3 runs 16 residues. Trimming cost V 5 bases and J 4 bases; bases outside gene matches: 11. The germline V gene encodes CDR1 SGDLS and CDR2 YYNGEE. Full variable domain (remainder filled in from reference TRBV9 and TRBJ2-1): DSGVTQTPKHLITATGQRVTLRCSPRSGDLSVYWYQQSLDQGLQFLIQYYNGEERAKGNILERFSAQQFPDLHSELNLSSLELGDSALYFCASSPNTGGLYNEQFFGPGTRLTVL.